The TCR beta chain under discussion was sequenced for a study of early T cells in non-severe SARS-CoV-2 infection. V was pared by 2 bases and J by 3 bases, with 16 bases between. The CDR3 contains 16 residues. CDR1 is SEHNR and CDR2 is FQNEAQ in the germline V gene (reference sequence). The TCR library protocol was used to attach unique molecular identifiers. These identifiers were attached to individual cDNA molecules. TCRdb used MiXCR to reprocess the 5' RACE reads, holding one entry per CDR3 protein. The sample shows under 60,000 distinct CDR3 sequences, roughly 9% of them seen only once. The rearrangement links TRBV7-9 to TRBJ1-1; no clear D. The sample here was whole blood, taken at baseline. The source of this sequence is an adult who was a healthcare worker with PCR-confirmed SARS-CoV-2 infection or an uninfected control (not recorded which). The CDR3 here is CASSLRRTVGDTEAFF. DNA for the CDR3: TGTGCCAGCAGCTTACGGCGAACCGTTGGGGACACTGAAGCTTTCTTT.